This TCR beta chain was obtained from a study of T cell repertoires in cytomegalovirus infection. Looking at the study overall: Through public TCR beta signatures, both CMV infection and matching HLA type were indicated.

MiXCR, run by TCRdb on the reads, gives a single entry per CDR3 protein. This sample has about 770,000 distinct CDR3 sequences; just under 30% occur once, and the top ten carry around 13%. This clonotype appeared many times. The antigen remains unidentified. Whole-study results and caveats: There were HLA-C-restricted CMV-specific TCR beta clonotypes dominating the ex vivo response. Based on cumulative public TCR beta family frequency, carriers of CMV plus the relevant HLA were identified.

The material sequenced was cultured CD8+ T cells from PBMCs, taken from culture after CMV antigen stimulation. This TCR derives from a human donor in good health (CMV status not recorded). Some clones in this sample may be carry-over from other donors' samples.

This chain's CDR3 is CASSSSTGMNTGELFF. CDR3 nucleotides: TGTGCCAGCTCCTCTTCCACAGGGATGAACACCGGGGAGCTGTTTTTT. This chain joins TRBV7-8 and TRBJ2-2; possibly TRBD1 for D (6 bases). Germline-derived CDR1 and CDR2 are SGHVS and FQNEAQ. The length of the CDR3 is 16 residues. Trimming removed 8 bases at V and 1 base at J, with 17 bases between. Combining the CDR3 with reference TRBV7-8 and TRBJ2-2 gives the whole variable domain GAGVSQSPRYKVAKRGQDVALRCDPISGHVSLFWYQQALGQGPEFLTYFQNEAQLDKSGLPSDRFFAERPEGSVSTLKIQRTQQEDSAVYLCASSSSTGMNTGELFFGEGSRLTVL.